The 31 T cell receptor beta chains in this list originate from one sample, sequenced in a study of blood T cell repertoires in COVID-19. Libraries were prepared by immunoSEQ multiplex PCR; TCRdb keeps only in-frame clonotypes and omits some of them. Among approximately 190,000 clones, about nine tenths were seen once, and the ten largest hold nearly 0.55%. Specimen: peripheral blood. The receptors come from a man aged 50 or older with acute or convalescent COVID-19.

The V and J genes are TRBV6-1 and TRBJ1-1; TRBD1 is a possible D gene (5 bases). V was shortened by 0 bases and J by 4 bases, with 12 bases between the two germline ends. This CDR3 comprises 15 residues. Germline loops: CDR1 MNHNS, CDR2 SASEGT. The CDR3 bases are TGTGCCAGCAGTGAAGCAGGCGGAGGGGCCACTGAAGCTTTCTTT. Its translation: CASSEAGGGATEAFF.

The gene calls are TRBV5-1 and TRBJ2-3, with a weak D call TRBD1 (6 bases). The V end was cut by 4 bases, the J end by 0 bases, with 9 bases between. Germline CDR1 reads SGHRS; CDR2 reads YFSETQ. CDR3 length: 14 amino acids. The CDR3 bases are TGCGCCAGCAGCGGGGGACATAGCACAGATACGCAGTATTTT. This encodes CASSGGHSTDTQYF.

This clone appeared a single time. The chain has TRBV5-6 and TRBJ2-7; maybe TRBD1 (7 bases). There are 14 residues in the CDR3. V was cut by 2 bases and J by 7 bases, with 16 bases left in between. Looked up from germline, CDR1 is SGHDT and CDR2 is YYEEEE. CDR3 in amino acids: CASSLATGTGEQYF. For the CDR3, the DNA is TGTGCCAGCAGCTTAGCGACAGGGACTGGAGAGCAGTACTTC.

The chain has TRBV6-5 and TRBJ2-5; D might be TRBD1 (5 bases). This CDR3 has 15 residues. Between the trimmed V and J ends, which lost 7 bases and 6 bases, there was a span of 21 bases. Germline values: CDR1 MNHEY, CDR2 SVGAGI. The DNA of the CDR3 is TGTGCCAGCACCCCCCGGACATACCTAGTACAGACCCAGTACTTC. It encodes CASTPRTYLVQTQYF.

The V and J genes are TRBV7-6 and TRBJ2-5; 7 bases are a match to TRBD2. CDR1 SGHVS and CDR2 FNYEAQ come from the germline V gene. The CDR3 has 15 residues. J was trimmed by 5 bases and V by 0 bases; bases with no gene match: 6. CDR3 sequence: CASSLAGGVWETQYF. The CDR3 nucleotides read TGTGCCAGCAGCTTAGCGGGAGGGGTTTGGGAGACCCAGTACTTC.

This clone occurred once. The J gene is TRBJ2-3, the V gene TRBV19; TRBD2 aligns across 15 bases. Germline lookup yields CDR1 LNHDA and CDR2 SQIVND (reference sequence). V dropped 4 bases and J dropped 2; count of bases not matched to a gene: 7. This CDR3 region has 18 residues. This chain's CDR3 is CASSTGLAGGRVTDTQYF. As DNA, the CDR3 is TGTGCCAGTAGTACAGGACTAGCGGGGGGGCGAGTCACAGATACGCAGTATTTT.

The rearrangement joins TRBV9 to TRBJ1-3, with D possibly being TRBD1 (6 bases). Trimming removed 2 bases from V and 4 bases from J, with 19 bases in between. Looked up from germline, CDR1 is SGDLS and CDR2 is YYNGEE. The CDR3 covers 17 residues. CDR3 residues: CASSVQPYTGTGNTIYF. The CDR3 coding sequence is TGTGCCAGCAGCGTCCAACCTTATACAGGGACGGGAAACACCATATATTTT. The whole variable domain, filled in from reference TRBV9 and TRBJ1-3, reads DSGVTQTPKHLITATGQRVTLRCSPRSGDLSVYWYQQSLDQGLQFLIQYYNGEERAKGNILERFSAQQFPDLHSELNLSSLELGDSALYFCASSVQPYTGTGNTIYFGEGSWLTVV.

The chain combines TRBV7-3 with TRBJ2-3, with a tentative D call TRBD1 (6 bases). With 1 base removed from V and 5 bases from J, the gap between germline ends came to 19 bases. This CDR3 has 17 residues. Germline CDR1 reads SGHTA; CDR2 reads FQGTGA. CDR3 loop: CASSLRGKTGLIDTQYF. In DNA, the CDR3 is TGTGCCAGCAGCTTAAGGGGAAAGACAGGTTTGATAGATACGCAGTATTTT.

This clone has ten or more counts. V gene TRBV19 combines with J gene TRBJ1-1; no clear D. The CDR3 is 13 amino acids. The V gene's germline CDR1 is LNHDA and CDR2 SQIVND (reference sequence). V shed 5 bases and J shed 5 bases, with 12 bases lying between them. The CDR3 region is CASSPISGTEAFF. The CDR3 nucleotides read TGTGCCAGTAGTCCCATCAGCGGGACTGAAGCTTTCTTT.

Comment on this clone: This sample also contains other DNA sequences that code for the same CDR3. V usage is TRBV10-3 and J usage is TRBJ1-5; the match to TRBD1 covers 10 bases. J gave up 4 bases and V 10 bases, and 7 bases lay outside the gene matches. The CDR3 totals 14 residues. Looked up from germline, CDR1 is ENHRY and CDR2 is SYGVKD. CDR3 coding DNA: TGTGCCACCAAGCCGGGACAGGGGAATCAGCCCCAGCATTTT. Translated: CATKPGQGNQPQHF.

The CDR3 nucleotides are TGTGCCAGCAGTTTATCCCCAGGGGGCTCCTATAATTCACCCCTCCACTTT. The encoded protein is CASSLSPGGSYNSPLHF. J is TRBJ1-6 and V is TRBV27; 7 bases align to TRBD1. J gave up 0 bases and V 0 bases, and 2 bases lay outside the gene matches. The germline V gene has CDR1 MNHEY and CDR2 SMNVEV (reference sequence). There are 17 residues in the CDR3.

V and J are TRBV27 and TRBJ1-1; D is perhaps TRBD1 (6 bases). Per germline, CDR1 MNHEY and CDR2 SMNVEV (reference sequence). The CDR3 length is 17 residues. Trimming removed 5 bases from V and 0 bases from J, with 19 bases in between. CDR3 coding DNA: TGTGCCAGCAGTCCTCAGTTCTTCTGGACAGTGAACACTGAAGCTTTCTTT. Amino acids: CASSPQFFWTVNTEAFF.

J is TRBJ2-7 and V is TRBV27, with 7 bases matching TRBD1. Per the germline V gene, CDR1 is MNHEY and CDR2 is SMNVEV (reference sequence). This CDR3 has 15 residues. V lost 2 bases to trimming and J lost 2 bases; unmatched junction nucleotides: 6. The CDR3 nucleotides read TGTGCCAGCAGTTTAAAGGGCAGGGGGACCTACGAGCAGTACGTC. This sequence encodes CASSLKGRGTYEQYV.

The chain links TRBV6-5 to TRBJ1-3; D gene ambiguous. The CDR3 consists of 15 residues. Trimming cost V 2 bases and J 0 bases, with 8 bases left between them. CDR1 MNHEY and CDR2 SVGAGI come from the germline V gene. Written as DNA, the CDR3 is TGTGCCAGCAGTTACGAGCCAAACTCTGGAAACACCATATATTTT. It yields the protein CASSYEPNSGNTIYF.

V is TRBV7-3 and J is TRBJ2-1; no definite D call. V lost 0 bases to trimming and J lost 5 bases, with 5 bases between them. The CDR3 is 13 residues long. Per germline, CDR1 SGHTA and CDR2 FQGTGA. In DNA, the CDR3 is TGTGCCAGCAGCTTAACGGTAGACAATGAGCAGTTCTTC. It translates to CASSLTVDNEQFF.

This rearrangement joins TRBV9 to TRBJ2-5, with TRBD2 matching over 7 bases. This CDR3 is built from 15 residues. Germline V gene lookup returns CDR1 SGDLS and CDR2 YYNGEE. The trim removed 2 bases at V and 5 bases at J, leaving 9 bases unmatched. As DNA, the CDR3 is TGTGCCAGCAGCGTTGGGGGAGGGCTAACGGAGACCCAGTACTTC. Protein sequence: CASSVGGGLTETQYF.

This clone was seen only a few times. The V and J genes are TRBV4-1 and TRBJ2-7, with D perhaps matching TRBD1 (6 bases). Trimming left V 4 bases short and J 5 bases short, with 15 bases between. CDR1 is MGHRA, CDR2 YSYEKL, per germline. The CDR3 sequence is 14 residues long. The CDR3 is CASSRVRQEDEQYF. The CDR3 nucleotides read TGCGCCAGCAGCCGAGTCAGACAGGAGGACGAGCAGTACTTC.

The chain is built from TRBV28 and TRBJ1-2; no clear D gene. V was shortened by 3 bases and J by 4 bases, with 15 bases between the two germline ends. There are 15 residues in the CDR3. The germline gives CDR1 MDHEN, CDR2 SYDVKM. In DNA, the CDR3 is TGTGCCAGCAGTTTTCCCGCAGGCGTAGGCTATGGCTACACCTTC. The encoded protein is CASSFPAGVGYGYTF.

This clone was detected once. This chain joins TRBV5-1 and TRBJ2-7, with 7 bases fitting TRBD2. The V segment lost 2 bases and the J segment 7 bases; nucleotides outside the gene matches: 12. Germline CDR1 and CDR2: SGHRS and YFSETQ. This CDR3 is 15 amino acids long. The CDR3 spells CASSLGSGTLREQYF. The DNA of the CDR3 is TGCGCCAGCAGCTTAGGGAGCGGGACCCTTCGAGAGCAGTACTTC.

V and J are TRBV18 and TRBJ2-5; D perhaps matches TRBD2 (5 bases). CDR1 is KGHSH, CDR2 LQKENI, per germline. The V end lost 4 bases, the J end lost 5 bases, and 11 bases lay between the germline ends. This CDR3 is built from 13 residues. CDR3 DNA sequence: TGTGCCAGCTCACAGGGAGAAAAGGAGACCCAGTACTTC. Encoded protein: CASSQGEKETQYF.

The CDR3 loop reads CASSQGSGNYGYTF. The CDR3 bases are TGCGCCAGCAGCCAAGGTTCGGGAAACTATGGCTACACCTTC. This sequence joins TRBV4-3 and TRBJ1-2; D is unresolved. The CDR3 contains 14 residues. Germline assignment: CDR1 LGHNA and CDR2 YSLEER. The V end lost 1 base, the J end lost 2 bases, and 8 bases lay between the germline ends.

The chain employs TRBV15 and TRBJ2-5, with 9 nucleotides matching TRBD2. V was pared by 0 bases and J by 5 bases, with 7 bases of the junction left unmatched. Germline CDR1 reads LNHNV; CDR2 reads YYDKDF (reference sequence). CDR3 size: 16 residues. The CDR3 nucleotides read TGTGCCACCAGCAGAGATGCTAGCGGGGTTGCGGAGACCCAGTACTTC. This gives the protein CATSRDASGVAETQYF.

This clone was picked up one time. The rearrangement links TRBV6-1 to TRBJ1-2, with TRBD1 identical over 7 bases. With V trimmed by 3 bases and J by 6 bases, 7 bases remained unmatched. Germline assignment: CDR1 MNHNS and CDR2 SASEGT. The CDR3 contains 14 residues. The CDR3 DNA follows: TGTGCCAGCAGTGAGACAGGGCTTCTGGATGGCTACACCTTC. Protein product: CASSETGLLDGYTF.

This CDR3 reads CASSLYWTSESTDTQYF. CDR3 DNA: TGTGCCAGCAGTTTATACTGGACTAGCGAGAGCACAGATACGCAGTATTTT. The V call is TRBV27, the J call TRBJ2-3; 9 bases map to TRBD2. Germline CDR1 reads MNHEY; CDR2 reads SMNVEV (reference sequence). This CDR3 comprises 17 residues. With V trimmed by 1 base and J by 0 bases, 5 bases remained unmatched.

The chain combines TRBV18 with TRBJ2-2, with D possibly matching TRBD1 (6 bases). The ends were cut back, 10 bases at V and 4 bases at J, with 22 bases in the middle. CDR1 is KGHSH and CDR2 is LQKENI in the germline V gene. The CDR3 length is 16 residues. In nucleotides, the CDR3 is TGTGCCAACTCTCCTGCCGCGGACAGAGCCACCGGGGAGCTGTTTTTT. It codes for CANSPAADRATGELFF.

This clone showed up just once. The V call is TRBV15, the J call TRBJ1-1; no firm D call. With 9 bases removed from V and 0 bases from J, the gap between germline ends came to 17 bases. Germline CDR1 is LNHNV and CDR2 is YYDKDF (reference sequence). This CDR3 is built from 15 residues. This CDR3 is CATSTLANMNTEAFF. The CDR3 nucleotides read TGTGCCACTTCGACGTTAGCCAACATGAACACTGAAGCTTTCTTT.

V usage is TRBV5-4 and J usage is TRBJ1-2; 7 nucleotides align to TRBD1. Germline V gene sequence: CDR1 SGHNT, CDR2 YYREEE (reference sequence). Germline trimming cut 6 bases from V and 2 bases from J; bases unmatched to any gene: 7. This CDR3 is built from 14 residues. CDR3 residues: CASNPRDSNYGYTF. In nucleotides, the CDR3 is TGTGCCAGCAACCCTAGGGACAGCAACTATGGCTACACCTTC.

The chain combines TRBV5-8 with TRBJ2-2; D is unclear. The CDR3 extends over 14 amino acids. Germline assignment: CDR1 SGHTS and CDR2 YDEGEE. V was pared by 0 bases and J by 2 bases, with 5 bases between. CDR3: CASSLGTNTGELFF. The CDR3 bases are TGTGCCAGCAGCTTGGGCACTAACACCGGGGAGCTGTTTTTT.

The chain carries TRBV7-2 and TRBJ2-1; 15 nucleotides align to TRBD2. J was trimmed by 10 bases and V by 1 base; bases with no gene match: 5. The CDR3 is 16 residues long. The germline CDR1 and CDR2 sequences are SGHTA and FQGNSA. CDR3 amino acids: CASSLEGLAGGSEQFF. The CDR3 region has the DNA TGTGCCAGCAGCTTAGAAGGACTAGCGGGGGGGTCGGAGCAGTTCTTC.

Here the CDR3 reads CASSTYGTFQETQYF. CDR3 nucleotides: TGTGCCAGCAGCACATACGGGACATTCCAAGAGACCCAGTACTTC. The rearrangement joins TRBV9 to TRBJ2-5, with D tentatively TRBD1 (6 bases). This CDR3 has 15 amino acids. CDR1 and CDR2 (germline): SGDLS, YYNGEE. V gave up 4 bases and J gave up 1 base, with 14 bases separating them. Filled out from reference TRBV9 and TRBJ2-5, the complete variable domain reads DSGVTQTPKHLITATGQRVTLRCSPRSGDLSVYWYQQSLDQGLQFLIQYYNGEERAKGNILERFSAQQFPDLHSELNLSSLELGDSALYFCASSTYGTFQETQYFGPGTRLLVL.

The V call is TRBV6-5, the J call TRBJ1-5; a weak D match, TRBD1 (5 bases). This CDR3 is built from 13 residues. V was cut by 7 bases and J by 7 bases, with 14 bases left in between. CDR1 MNHEY and CDR2 SVGAGI come from the germline V gene. CDR3 DNA: TGTGCCAGCAACACCCGGGAGGGGCAGCCCCAGCATTTT. Encoded protein: CASNTREGQPQHF.